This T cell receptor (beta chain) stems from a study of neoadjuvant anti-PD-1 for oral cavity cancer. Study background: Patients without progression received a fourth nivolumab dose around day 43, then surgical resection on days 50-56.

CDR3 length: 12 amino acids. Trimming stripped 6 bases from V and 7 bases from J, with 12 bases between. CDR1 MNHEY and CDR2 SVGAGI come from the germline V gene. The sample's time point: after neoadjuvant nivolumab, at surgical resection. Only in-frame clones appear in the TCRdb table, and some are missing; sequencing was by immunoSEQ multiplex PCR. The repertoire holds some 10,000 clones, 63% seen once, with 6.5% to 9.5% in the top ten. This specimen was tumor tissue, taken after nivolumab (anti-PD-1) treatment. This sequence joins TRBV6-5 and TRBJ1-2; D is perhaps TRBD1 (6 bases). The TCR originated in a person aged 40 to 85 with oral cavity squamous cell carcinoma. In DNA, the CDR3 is TGTGCCAGCAGGCCTCAGGGGTTTGGCTACACCTTC. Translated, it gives CASRPQGFGYTF.